The 8 T cell receptor beta chains in this list originate from one sample, sequenced in a study of cytomegalovirus exposure and HLA in healthy donors. This PCR relied on a set of 60 Vbeta primers and 13 Jbeta primers. The protocol was immunoSEQ multiplex PCR, while the TCRdb copy is restricted to in-frame clones and leaves out a portion. The table has about 160,000 clones, 80% seen once. What was sequenced was PBMCs. Receptor source: a male donor in good health and CMV-seropositive.

The genes are TRBV4-2 and TRBJ2-6; D not certain. V gave up 2 bases and J gave up 4 bases, with 3 bases separating them. The CDR3 totals 13 residues. Germline-derived CDR1 and CDR2 are LGHNA and YNFKEQ. CDR3 nucleotide sequence: TGTGCCAGCAGCCAATTAGGGGCCAACGTCCTGACTTTC. It translates to CASSQLGANVLTF.

J is TRBJ1-2 and V is TRBV28; a possible D gene is TRBD1 (6 bases). Trimming stripped 5 bases from V and 6 bases from J, with 22 bases between. The CDR3 extends over 16 amino acids. The germline gives CDR1 MDHEN, CDR2 SYDVKM. CDR3 region: CASSPQGFPLRHGYTF. The CDR3 DNA reads as TGTGCCAGCAGTCCCCAGGGGTTCCCCCTACGACATGGCTACACCTTC.

The genes are TRBV7-6 and TRBJ2-5; maybe TRBD2 (5 bases). V lost 4 bases and J lost 1, with 13 bases in between. This CDR3 is 15 amino acids long. Germline V gene lookup returns CDR1 SGHVS and CDR2 FNYEAQ. CDR3 sequence (DNA): TGTGCCAGCAGCTACGTCGGAGGCGGCCAAGAGACCCAGTACTTC. Translating it yields CASSYVGGGQETQYF.

The chain links TRBV2 to TRBJ2-5; 10 bases align to TRBD1. CDR1 is SNHLY and CDR2 is FYNNEI in the germline V gene. J gave up 4 bases and V 9 bases, and 8 bases lay outside the gene matches. The CDR3 length is 14 residues. CDR3 DNA sequence: TGTGCCAGTCACCCGGGACAGGGGACAGAGACCCAGTACTTC. Amino acids: CASHPGQGTETQYF.

Worth noting for this clone: At the DNA level, this CDR3 is encoded by other sequences in the same sample as well. The gene calls are TRBV5-1 and TRBJ2-3, with TRBD2 matching over 8 bases. CDR3 length equals 15 residues. V trimming: 0 bases; J trimming: 4 bases; junction bases outside the gene matches: 4. CDR1 and CDR2 from the germline V gene are SGHRS and YFSETQ. The CDR3 loop reads CASSLGLAGADTQYF. DNA for the CDR3: TGCGCCAGCAGCTTGGGGCTAGCGGGCGCAGATACGCAGTATTTT.

The chain joins TRBV6-6 to TRBJ1-3, with 8 bases lining up with TRBD1. The germline CDR1 and CDR2 sequences are MNHNY and SVGAGI (reference sequence). The CDR3 runs 15 residues. V was pared by 6 bases and J by 2 bases, with 6 bases of the junction left unmatched. The chain's CDR3 is CASRVDRGAGNTIYF. CDR3 sequence (DNA): TGTGCCAGCAGGGTAGACAGGGGCGCTGGAAACACCATATATTTT.

The chain combines TRBV4-1 with TRBJ2-5; D gene unclear. The CDR3 is 14 residues long. Germline assignment: CDR1 MGHRA and CDR2 YSYEKL. V lost 0 bases and J 3 bases, leaving 8 bases between the germline ends. The DNA of the CDR3 is TGCGCCAGCAGCCAAGATCCAGGCAAAGAGACCCAGTACTTC. Translation: CASSQDPGKETQYF.

About this clone: This sample includes further DNA sequences coding for the same CDR3. The chain couples TRBV7-2 to TRBJ2-1, with 9 bases aligning to TRBD2. The junction had 6 bases not matched to a gene; V was cut back by 0 bases and J by 6 bases. The CDR3 loop spans 16 amino acids. The germline V gene encodes CDR1 SGHTA and CDR2 FQGNSA. The CDR3 nucleotides read TGTGCCAGCAGCTTAGCTTCGGCGGGAGGGCCCAATGAGCAGTTCTTC. It specifies CASSLASAGGPNEQFF.